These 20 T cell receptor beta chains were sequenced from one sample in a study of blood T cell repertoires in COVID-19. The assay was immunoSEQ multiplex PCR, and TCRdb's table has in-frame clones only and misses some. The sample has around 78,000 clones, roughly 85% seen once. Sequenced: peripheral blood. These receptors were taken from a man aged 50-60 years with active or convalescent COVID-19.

The CDR3 protein is CATQGQGDLHEQYF. CDR3 sequence (DNA): TGTGCCACCCAGGGGCAGGGGGATCTCCACGAGCAGTACTTC. This sequence joins TRBV10-3 and TRBJ2-7; 7 nucleotides align to TRBD1. The ends lost 10 bases at V and 5 bases at J; junction bases unmatched: 14. CDR3 size: 14 residues. Germline V gene lookup returns CDR1 ENHRY and CDR2 SYGVKD.

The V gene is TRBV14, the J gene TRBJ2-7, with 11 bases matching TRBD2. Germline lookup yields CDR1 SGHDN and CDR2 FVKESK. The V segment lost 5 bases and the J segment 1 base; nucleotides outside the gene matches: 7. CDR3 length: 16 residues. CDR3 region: CASSSGLADPSYEQYF. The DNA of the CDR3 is TGTGCCAGCAGCTCGGGACTAGCGGATCCATCCTACGAGCAGTACTTC.

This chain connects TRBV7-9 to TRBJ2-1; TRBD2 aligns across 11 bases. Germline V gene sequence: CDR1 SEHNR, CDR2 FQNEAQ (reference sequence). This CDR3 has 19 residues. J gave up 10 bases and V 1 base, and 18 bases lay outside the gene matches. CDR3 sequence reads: CASSLVGRGGTSGQIEQFF. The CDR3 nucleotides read TGTGCCAGCAGCTTAGTTGGCAGGGGCGGGACTAGCGGACAAATAGAGCAGTTCTTC.

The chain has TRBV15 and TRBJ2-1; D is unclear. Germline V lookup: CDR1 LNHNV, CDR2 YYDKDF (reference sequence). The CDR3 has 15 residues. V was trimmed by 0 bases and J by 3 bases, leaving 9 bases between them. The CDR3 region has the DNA TGTGCCACCAGCAGAGAGGTAGGAGACTACAATGAGCAGTTCTTC. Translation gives CATSREVGDYNEQFF.

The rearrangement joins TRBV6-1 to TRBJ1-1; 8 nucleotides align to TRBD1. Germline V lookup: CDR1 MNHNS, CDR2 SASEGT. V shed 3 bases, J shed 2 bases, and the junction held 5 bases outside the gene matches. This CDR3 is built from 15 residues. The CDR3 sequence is CASSDGQGVNTEAFF. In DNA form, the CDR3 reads TGTGCCAGCAGTGACGGACAGGGCGTTAACACTGAAGCTTTCTTT.

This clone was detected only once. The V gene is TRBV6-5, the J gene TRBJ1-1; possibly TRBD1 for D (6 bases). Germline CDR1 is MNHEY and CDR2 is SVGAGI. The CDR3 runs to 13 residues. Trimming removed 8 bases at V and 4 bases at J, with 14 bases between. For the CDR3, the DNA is TGTGCCAGCCGGGCGGGGGCTACCACTGAAGCTTTCTTT. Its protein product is CASRAGATTEAFF.

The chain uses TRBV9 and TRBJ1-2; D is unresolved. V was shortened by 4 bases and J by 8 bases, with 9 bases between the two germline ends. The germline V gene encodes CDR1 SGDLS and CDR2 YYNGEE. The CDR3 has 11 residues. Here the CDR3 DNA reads TGTGCCAGCAGCAGCGGGTTGGGCTACACCTTC. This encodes CASSSGLGYTF.

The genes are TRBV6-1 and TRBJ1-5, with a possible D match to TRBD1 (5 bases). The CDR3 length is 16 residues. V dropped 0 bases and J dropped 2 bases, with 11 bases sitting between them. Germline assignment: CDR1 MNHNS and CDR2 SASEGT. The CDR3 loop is CASSEAFVGGNQPQHF. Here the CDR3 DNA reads TGTGCCAGCAGTGAAGCGTTCGTAGGGGGCAATCAGCCCCAGCATTTT.

The CDR3 nucleotides are TGTGCTAGTGGTTTCGCAAGAGGCGGGACGAACACCGGGGAGCTGTTTTTT. Protein product: CASGFARGGTNTGELFF. This sequence joins TRBV12-5 and TRBJ2-2; D is possibly TRBD2 (6 bases). Germline CDR1 reads LGHNT; CDR2 reads FRNRAP. This CDR3 is built from 17 residues. The V end lost 3 bases, the J end lost 0 bases, and 14 bases lay between the germline ends. The full variable domain, rest sourced from reference TRBV12-5 and TRBJ2-2, is DARVTQTPRHKVTEMGQEVTMRCQPILGHNTVFWYRQTMMQGLELLAYFRNRAPLDDSGMPKDRFSAEMPDATLATLKIQPSEPRDSAVYFCASGFARGGTNTGELFFGEGSRLTVL.

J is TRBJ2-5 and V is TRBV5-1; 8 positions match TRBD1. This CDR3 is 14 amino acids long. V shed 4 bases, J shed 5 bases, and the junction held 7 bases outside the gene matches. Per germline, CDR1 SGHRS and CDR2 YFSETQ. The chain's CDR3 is CASSATGGEETQYF. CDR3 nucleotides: TGCGCCAGCAGCGCTACAGGGGGAGAGGAGACCCAGTACTTC.

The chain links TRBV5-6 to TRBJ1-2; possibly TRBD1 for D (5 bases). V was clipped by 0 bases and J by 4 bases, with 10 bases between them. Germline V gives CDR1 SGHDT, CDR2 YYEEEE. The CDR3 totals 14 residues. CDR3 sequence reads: CASSLVTGLYGYTF. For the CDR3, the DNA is TGTGCCAGCAGCTTGGTTACGGGACTCTATGGCTACACCTTC. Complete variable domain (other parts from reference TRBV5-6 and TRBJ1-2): DAGVTQSPTHLIKTRGQQVTLRCSPKSGHDTVSWYQQALGQGPQFIFQYYEEEERQRGNFPDRFSGHQFPNYSSELNVNALLLGDSALYLCASSLVTGLYGYTFGSGTRLTVV.

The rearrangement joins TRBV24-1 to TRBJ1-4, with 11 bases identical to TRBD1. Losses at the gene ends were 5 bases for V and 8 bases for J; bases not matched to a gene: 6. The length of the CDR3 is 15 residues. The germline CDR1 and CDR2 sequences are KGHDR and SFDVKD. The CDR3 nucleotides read TGTGCCACCAGTGGCTCAGGGACAGGGGGGGAAAAACTGTTTTTT. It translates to CATSGSGTGGEKLFF.

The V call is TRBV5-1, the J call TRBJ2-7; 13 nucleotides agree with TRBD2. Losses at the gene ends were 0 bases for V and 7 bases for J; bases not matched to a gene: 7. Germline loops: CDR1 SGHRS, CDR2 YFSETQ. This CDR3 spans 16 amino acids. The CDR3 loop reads CASSLVTSGRAEEQYF. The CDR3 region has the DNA TGCGCCAGCAGCTTGGTAACTAGCGGGAGGGCAGAGGAGCAGTACTTC.

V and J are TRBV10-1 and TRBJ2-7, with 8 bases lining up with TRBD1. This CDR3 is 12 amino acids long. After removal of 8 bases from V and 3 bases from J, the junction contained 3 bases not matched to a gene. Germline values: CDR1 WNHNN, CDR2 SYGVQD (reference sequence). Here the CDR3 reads CASGQGYYEQYF. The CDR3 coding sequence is TGCGCCAGCGGACAGGGTTACTACGAGCAGTACTTC.

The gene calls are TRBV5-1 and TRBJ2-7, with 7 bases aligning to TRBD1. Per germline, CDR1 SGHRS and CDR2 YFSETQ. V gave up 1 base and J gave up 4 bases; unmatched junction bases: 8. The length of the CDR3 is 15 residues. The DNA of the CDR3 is TGCGCCAGCAGCTTGAGCCGGGACAGTTCATACGAGCAGTACTTC. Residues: CASSLSRDSSYEQYF.

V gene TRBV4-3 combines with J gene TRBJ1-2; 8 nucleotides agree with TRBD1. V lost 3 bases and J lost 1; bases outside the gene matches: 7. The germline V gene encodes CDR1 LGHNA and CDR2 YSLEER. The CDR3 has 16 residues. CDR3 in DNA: TGCGCCAGCAGCCAGGGAACAGGGGGAATTAACTATGGCTACACCTTC. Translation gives CASSQGTGGINYGYTF.

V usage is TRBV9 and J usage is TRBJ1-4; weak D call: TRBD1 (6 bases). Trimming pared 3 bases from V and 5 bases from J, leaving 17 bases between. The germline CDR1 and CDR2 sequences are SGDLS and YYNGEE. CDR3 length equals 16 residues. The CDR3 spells CASSERGGSQNEKLFF. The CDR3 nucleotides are TGTGCCAGCAGCGAAAGAGGGGGTTCTCAAAATGAAAAACTGTTTTTT.

CDR3 protein: CASSVPTSGTSTQYF. CDR3 coding DNA: TGCGCCAGCAGCGTGCCGACTAGCGGTACAAGTACGCAGTATTTT. The V and J genes are TRBV5-1 and TRBJ2-3; 9 bases are shared with TRBD2. CDR1 SGHRS and CDR2 YFSETQ come from the germline V gene. This CDR3 spans 15 amino acids. V shed 4 bases and J 8 bases; nucleotides not matched to a gene: 11.

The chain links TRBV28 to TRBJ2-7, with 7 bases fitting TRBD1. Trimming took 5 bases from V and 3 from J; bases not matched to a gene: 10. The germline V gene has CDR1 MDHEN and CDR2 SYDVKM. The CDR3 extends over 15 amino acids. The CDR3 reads CASSLQQGPYYEQYF. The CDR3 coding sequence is TGTGCCAGCAGTCTCCAACAGGGGCCCTACTACGAGCAGTACTTC. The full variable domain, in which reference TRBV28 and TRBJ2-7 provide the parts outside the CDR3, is DVKVTQSSRYLVKRTGEKVFLECVQDMDHENMFWYRQDPGLGLRLIYFSYDVKMKEKGDIPEGYSVSREKKERFSLILESASTNQTSMYLCASSLQQGPYYEQYFGPGTRLTVT.

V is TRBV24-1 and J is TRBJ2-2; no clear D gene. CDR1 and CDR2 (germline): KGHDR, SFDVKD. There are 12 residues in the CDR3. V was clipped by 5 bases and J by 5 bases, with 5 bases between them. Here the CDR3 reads CATSAFTGELFF. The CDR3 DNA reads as TGTGCCACCAGTGCCTTTACCGGGGAGCTGTTTTTT.